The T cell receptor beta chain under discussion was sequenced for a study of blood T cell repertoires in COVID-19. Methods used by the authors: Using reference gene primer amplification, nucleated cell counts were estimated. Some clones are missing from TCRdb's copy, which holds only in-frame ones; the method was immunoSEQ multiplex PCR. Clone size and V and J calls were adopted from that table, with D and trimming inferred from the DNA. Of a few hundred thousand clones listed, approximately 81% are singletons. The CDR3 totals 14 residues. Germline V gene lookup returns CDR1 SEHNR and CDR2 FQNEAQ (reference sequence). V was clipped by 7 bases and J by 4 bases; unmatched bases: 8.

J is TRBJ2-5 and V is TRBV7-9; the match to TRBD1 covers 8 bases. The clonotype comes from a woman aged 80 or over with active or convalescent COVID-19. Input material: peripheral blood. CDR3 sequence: CASKTDRVGETQYF. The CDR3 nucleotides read TGTGCCAGCAAGACGGACAGGGTGGGAGAGACCCAGTACTTC.